These T cell receptor beta chains were read from a single sample in a study of cytomegalovirus exposure and HLA in healthy donors. Clones were read by immunoSEQ multiplex PCR, and TCRdb kept only the in-frame ones, dropping some. The data show roughly 110,000 clones, 77% seen once. Sequenced material: PBMCs. Source of these receptors: a male donor in good health and CMV-seronegative. The CDR3 runs from the conserved cysteine through the conserved F or W. Each record gives: D gene, CDR3 length, clone size, J gene, V gene, CDR3 protein, CDR3 DNA. The D gene is left open where the match is weak. Rows may omit the clone size; those that give it use once, few, many or a size class.

D: TRBD2; length: 15; size: .; J: TRBJ2-3; V: TRBV18; CDR3: CASSPSGSSTDTQYF; DNA: TGTGCCAGCTCACCAAGCGGGAGTAGTACAGATACGCAGTATTTT
D: TRBD2; length: 16; size: .; J: TRBJ2-3; V: TRBV10-2; CDR3: CASSDPSGGWTDTQYF; DNA: TGCGCCAGCAGTGATCCTTCGGGAGGTTGGACAGATACGCAGTATTTT
D: TRBD1; length: 14; size: .; J: TRBJ2-5; V: TRBV29-1; CDR3: CSVDGRGLGETQYF; DNA: TGCAGCGTTGATGGCAGGGGGCTGGGAGAGACCCAGTACTTC
D: TRBD1; length: 14; size: .; J: TRBJ1-1; V: TRBV28; CDR3: CASSPDREITEAFF; DNA: TGTGCCAGCAGTCCCGACAGGGAAATCACTGAAGCTTTCTTT
D: TRBD2; length: 17; size: .; J: TRBJ2-2; V: TRBV2; CDR3: CASRRGLAGGRTGELFF; DNA: TGTGCCAGCAGAAGGGGACTAGCGGGAGGGAGGACCGGGGAGCTGTTTTTT
D: .; length: 15; size: .; J: TRBJ2-3; V: TRBV7-9; CDR3: CASSLGTTSTDTQYF; DNA: TGTGCCAGCAGCTTAGGGACAACTAGCACAGATACGCAGTATTTT
D: TRBD1; length: 13; size: .; J: TRBJ2-1; V: TRBV27; CDR3: CASSPTGWNEQFF; DNA: TGTGCCAGCAGTCCGACAGGGTGGAATGAGCAGTTCTTC
D: TRBD2; length: 14; size: .; J: TRBJ2-7; V: TRBV7-6; CDR3: CASSVIAGDDEQYF; DNA: TGTGCCAGCAGCGTAATAGCGGGAGACGACGAGCAGTACTTC
D: .; length: 12; size: few; J: TRBJ1-1; V: TRBV4-2; CDR3: CASRTGNTEAFF; DNA: TGTGCCAGCAGAACCGGGAACACTGAAGCTTTCTTT
D: .; length: 14; size: .; J: TRBJ2-2; V: TRBV10-1; CDR3: CASSDQEGTGELFF; DNA: TGCGCCAGCAGTGATCAAGAGGGAACCGGGGAGCTGTTTTTT
D: .; length: 19; size: .; J: TRBJ2-5; V: TRBV21-1; CDR3: CASSPRGTSGRAARETQYF; DNA: TGTGCCAGCAGCCCCCGAGGGACTAGCGGGAGGGCCGCGCGGGAGACCCAGTACTTC
D: TRBD1; length: 16; size: few; J: TRBJ2-5; V: TRBV28; CDR3: CASSHRTGEPQETQYF; DNA: TGTGCCAGCAGTCATCGGACAGGGGAGCCCCAAGAGACCCAGTACTTC
D: .; length: 13; size: .; J: TRBJ1-1; V: TRBV5-4; CDR3: CASSKGPAVGAFF; DNA: TGTGCCAGCAGCAAAGGCCCGGCGGTGGGAGCTTTCTTT
D: TRBD2; length: 16; size: .; J: TRBJ2-1; V: TRBV6-6; CDR3: CASSGGQEREGNEQFF; DNA: TGTGCCAGCAGTGGGGGGCAGGAGCGGGAGGGCAATGAGCAGTTCTTC
D: TRBD2; length: 15; size: .; J: TRBJ2-1; V: TRBV6-4; CDR3: CASSDSPSGNNEQFF; DNA: TGTGCCAGCAGTGACTCCCCTAGCGGAAACAATGAGCAGTTCTTC